The next 25 T cell receptor beta chains were all read from a single sample in a study of blood T cell repertoires in COVID-19. Method: immunoSEQ multiplex PCR; TCRdb's copy keeps in-frame clones and lacks some. The data show fewer than 95,000 clones, 89% seen once. Sequenced material: peripheral blood. The receptor source for this set is a man aged 50-60 years with acute or convalescent COVID-19.

This chain connects TRBV5-4 to TRBJ2-5, with 11 bases fitting TRBD1. The length of the CDR3 is 14 residues. V was clipped by 3 bases and J by 4 bases; unmatched bases: 2. Per germline, CDR1 SGHNT and CDR2 YYREEE (reference sequence). CDR3: CASSYGTGGETQYF. In DNA, the CDR3 is TGTGCCAGCAGCTACGGGACAGGGGGAGAGACCCAGTACTTC.

The chain couples TRBV28 to TRBJ2-1, with D hard to call. The CDR3 covers 12 residues. The V end was cut by 2 bases, the J end by 10 bases, with 9 bases between. Germline values: CDR1 MDHEN, CDR2 SYDVKM. CDR3 nucleotides: TGTGCCAGCAGTTTAGTCCGTCTGGAGCAGTTCTTC. Its translation: CASSLVRLEQFF.

This chain links TRBV18 with TRBJ2-3; D ambiguous. This CDR3 contains 13 residues. The germline V gene encodes CDR1 KGHSH and CDR2 LQKENI. Trimming cost V 4 bases and J 4 bases, with 9 bases left between them. CDR3 residues: CASSLLEPDTQYF. For the CDR3, the DNA is TGTGCCAGCTCACTTCTAGAACCAGATACGCAGTATTTT.

The chain uses TRBV5-6 and TRBJ1-2; tentatively, D is TRBD1 (6 bases). V lost 0 bases and J 7 bases, leaving 7 bases between the germline ends. The V gene's germline CDR1 is SGHDT and CDR2 YYEEEE. This CDR3 comprises 12 residues. The CDR3 protein is CASSLVQGGYTF. As DNA, the CDR3 is TGTGCCAGCAGCTTGGTACAGGGTGGCTACACCTTC.

This clone was picked up one time. V is TRBV11-2 and J is TRBJ1-6; maybe TRBD1 (6 bases). The CDR3 is made up of 14 amino acids. Looked up from germline, CDR1 is SGHAT and CDR2 is FQNNGV. The germline V and J ends were trimmed by 3 bases and 7 bases, with 10 bases remaining between them. The CDR3 region is CASSLNRVNSPLHF. As DNA, the CDR3 is TGTGCCAGCAGCTTGAACAGGGTCAATTCACCCCTCCACTTT.

V is TRBV10-3 and J is TRBJ1-1; D remains ambiguous. The CDR3 has 11 amino acids. Per germline, CDR1 ENHRY and CDR2 SYGVKD. Trimming removed 2 bases from V and 8 bases from J, with 6 bases in between. The CDR3 loop reads CAISELEEAFF. The CDR3 nucleotides read TGTGCCATCAGTGAGCTGGAGGAAGCTTTCTTT.

V and J are TRBV30 and TRBJ2-5, with 11 bases aligning to TRBD2. Trimming removed 2 bases from V and 1 base from J; junction bases left unmatched: 3. Germline V gene sequence: CDR1 GTSNPN, CDR2 SVGIG (reference sequence). The CDR3 runs 15 residues. The chain's CDR3 is CAWSTGLAVQETQYF. In DNA form, the CDR3 reads TGTGCCTGGAGTACGGGACTAGCGGTCCAAGAGACCCAGTACTTC.

The chain is built from TRBV30 and TRBJ1-2; D gene unclear. CDR1 is GTSNPN and CDR2 is SVGIG in the germline V gene (reference sequence). The CDR3 totals 11 residues. The V and J ends lost 2 bases and 4 bases respectively, with 5 bases between them. The CDR3 region is CAWSKSYGYTF. The CDR3, as DNA: TGTGCCTGGAGTAAGAGCTATGGCTACACCTTC. Full variable domain (missing parts from reference TRBV30 and TRBJ1-2): SQTIHQWPATLVQPVGSPLSLECTVEGTSNPNLYWYRQAAGRGLQLLFYSVGIGQISSEVPQNLSASRPQDRQFILSSKKLLLSDSGFYLCAWSKSYGYTFGSGTRLTVV.

CDR3 in DNA: TGTGCCAGCAGCCCGGGACTTTACTACGAGCAGTACGTC. Protein: CASSPGLYYEQYV. The chain joins TRBV6-5 to TRBJ2-7, with a weak D call TRBD2 (6 bases). V lost 6 bases and J lost 3, with 12 bases in between. The CDR3 spans 13 residues. CDR1 and CDR2 (germline): MNHEY, SVGAGI.

The V and J genes are TRBV6-5 and TRBJ1-2, with D possibly being TRBD1 (5 bases). This CDR3 comprises 15 residues. Germline CDR1 and CDR2: MNHEY and SVGAGI. Trimming shortened V by 7 bases and J by 4 bases, and 19 bases separated the two germline ends. DNA of the CDR3: TGTGCCAGCATCCTCTGGGGGGAAGGGGCCTATGGCTACACCTTC. Amino acid sequence: CASILWGEGAYGYTF.

The rearrangement uses TRBV3-1 (or the pseudogene TRBV3-2) and TRBJ1-2, with D tentatively TRBD1 (6 bases). This CDR3 contains 15 residues. CDR1 and CDR2 (germline): LGHDT, YNNKEL (reference sequence). V dropped 4 bases and J dropped 5 bases, with 17 bases sitting between them. In DNA, the CDR3 is TGTGCCAGCAGCCGCTCGGGGGGCGCAAGGTATGGCTACACCTTC. This gives the protein CASSRSGGARYGYTF.

The chain has TRBV1 and TRBJ1-1; the table calls TRBD1, which could not be checked here. TRBV1 is designated a pseudogene. The CDR3 is 14 amino acids. The CDR3 nucleotides are TGCACCAGCAGCCAGGGACATATGAACACTGAAGCTTTCTTT. Its translation is CTSSQGHMNTEAFF.

This clone was counted once. The gene calls are TRBV2 and TRBJ1-5, with no clear D. Deletions cut 6 bases from V and 2 bases from J, with 17 bases between. Germline assignment: CDR1 SNHLY and CDR2 FYNNEI. The CDR3 has 16 amino acids. The CDR3 here is CASSQGRALGNQPQHF. The CDR3 DNA follows: TGTGCCAGCAGCCAAGGGAGGGCTTTGGGCAATCAGCCCCAGCATTTT.

The rearrangement links TRBV7-6 to TRBJ2-1; D gene ambiguous. The CDR3 is made up of 15 amino acids. The V end lost 1 base, the J end lost 6 bases, and 13 bases lay between the germline ends. Per germline, CDR1 SGHVS and CDR2 FNYEAQ. The CDR3 DNA reads as TGTGCCAGCAGCTTAGGCAGTTTTGCCGCCAATGAGCAGTTCTTC. This translates into CASSLGSFAANEQFF.

This chain links TRBV2 with TRBJ2-5; 10 bases are a match to TRBD1. The CDR3 spans 18 residues. The junction had 17 bases not matched to a gene; V was cut back by 3 bases and J by 7 bases. Germline CDR1 reads SNHLY; CDR2 reads FYNNEI. The DNA for the CDR3 is TGTGCCAGCAGTGATCCCGGTGGTGGGGACAGGGGTCCGCGGACCCAGTACTTC. The encoded protein is CASSDPGGGDRGPRTQYF.

This clone was counted a single time. The J gene is TRBJ2-2, the V gene TRBV9; 8 nucleotides align to TRBD2. Germline lookup yields CDR1 SGDLS and CDR2 YYNGEE. The length of the CDR3 is 14 residues. V lost 2 bases, J lost 7 bases, and 4 bases stayed unmatched. The CDR3 spells CASSVARGGGELFF. CDR3 DNA: TGTGCCAGCAGCGTGGCACGGGGGGGCGGGGAGCTGTTTTTT.

The gene calls are TRBV5-1 and TRBJ2-3; 12 bases align to TRBD2. The CDR3 loop spans 16 amino acids. Germline-derived CDR1 and CDR2 are SGHRS and YFSETQ. After removal of 4 bases from V and 3 bases from J, the junction contained 6 bases not matched to a gene. The CDR3 is CASSKELAGGTDTQYF. The CDR3 DNA follows: TGCGCCAGCAGCAAGGAGCTAGCGGGGGGGACAGATACGCAGTATTTT.

On this clone itself: Other DNA sequences of this sample code for an identical CDR3. CDR3 residues: CASSLARNTEAFF. CDR3 DNA sequence: TGCGCCAGCAGCTTGGCCCGGAACACTGAAGCTTTCTTT. V usage is TRBV5-1 and J usage is TRBJ1-1; D not certain. The CDR3 consists of 13 residues. Germline lookup yields CDR1 SGHRS and CDR2 YFSETQ. Trimming cost V 0 bases and J 1 base, with 4 bases left between them.

The chain employs TRBV5-1 and TRBJ1-2, with D possibly TRBD1 on 5 matching bases. The CDR3 has 14 residues. CDR1 is SGHRS, CDR2 YFSETQ, per germline. Trimming took off 0 bases at V and 8 bases at J, with 14 bases between the two ends. CDR3 protein: CASSLGAPAGGYTF. CDR3 coding DNA: TGCGCCAGCAGCTTGGGGGCCCCGGCAGGGGGCTACACCTTC.

The genes are TRBV1 and TRBJ2-3; the table names TRBD2, a call not compared with the DNA. TRBV1 represents a pseudogene. CDR3 size: 16 residues. The CDR3 bases are TGCACCAGCAGCCAAGCCGACGGACTAGCGAGAGATACGCAGTATTTT. Amino acids: CTSSQADGLARDTQYF.

This rearrangement joins TRBV19 to TRBJ1-1, with TRBD1 identical over 8 bases. V lost 8 bases and J lost 6; bases outside the gene matches: 5. The CDR3 runs to 12 residues. From germline, CDR1 is LNHDA and CDR2 SQIVND (reference sequence). The CDR3 coding sequence is TGTGCCAGTTCTGACAGGGGCCCTGAAGCTTTCTTT. Residues: CASSDRGPEAFF.

CDR3 protein: CASSGSGGGYNEQFF. As DNA, the CDR3 is TGTGCCAGCAGCGGTAGCGGGGGGGGATACAATGAGCAGTTCTTC. The chain is built from TRBV2 and TRBJ2-1; TRBD2 matches at 11 bases. The CDR3 is 15 amino acids. CDR1 is SNHLY and CDR2 is FYNNEI in the germline V gene. V lost 6 bases and J lost 4; bases outside the gene matches: 5.

The V and J genes are TRBV6-5 and TRBJ1-4; D gene ambiguous. This CDR3 region has 15 residues. Germline-derived CDR1 and CDR2 are MNHEY and SVGAGI. Trimming pared 6 bases from V and 0 bases from J, leaving 11 bases between. CDR3 nucleotide sequence: TGTGCCAGCAGCCAGCCGGGAGCAACTAATGAAAAACTGTTTTTT. This encodes CASSQPGATNEKLFF.

The V and J genes are TRBV11-2 and TRBJ1-5, with a possible D match to TRBD1 (5 bases). Looked up from germline, CDR1 is SGHAT and CDR2 is FQNNGV. The length of the CDR3 is 15 residues. V was clipped by 3 bases and J by 4 bases, with 13 bases between them. The CDR3 DNA is TGTGCCAGCAGCTTGAGCGGGGCAGATAATCAGCCCCAGCATTTT. Translating it yields CASSLSGADNQPQHF.

This rearrangement joins TRBV5-1 to TRBJ2-1; 10 positions match TRBD2. The V and J ends lost 0 bases and 4 bases, in that order; junction bases with no gene match: 13. This CDR3 region has 19 residues. Germline V gives CDR1 SGHRS, CDR2 YFSETQ. The CDR3, as DNA: TGCGCCAGCAGCTTGGTAGCGGGGGGCCCGGGGTCCTGGTACAATGAGCAGTTCTTC. The encoded protein is CASSLVAGGPGSWYNEQFF. Filled out from reference TRBV5-1 and TRBJ2-1, the complete variable domain reads KAGVTQTPRYLIKTRGQQVTLSCSPISGHRSVSWYQQTPGQGLQFLFEYFSETQRNKGNFPGRFSGRQFSNSRSEMNVSTLELGDSALYLCASSLVAGGPGSWYNEQFFGPGTRLTVL.